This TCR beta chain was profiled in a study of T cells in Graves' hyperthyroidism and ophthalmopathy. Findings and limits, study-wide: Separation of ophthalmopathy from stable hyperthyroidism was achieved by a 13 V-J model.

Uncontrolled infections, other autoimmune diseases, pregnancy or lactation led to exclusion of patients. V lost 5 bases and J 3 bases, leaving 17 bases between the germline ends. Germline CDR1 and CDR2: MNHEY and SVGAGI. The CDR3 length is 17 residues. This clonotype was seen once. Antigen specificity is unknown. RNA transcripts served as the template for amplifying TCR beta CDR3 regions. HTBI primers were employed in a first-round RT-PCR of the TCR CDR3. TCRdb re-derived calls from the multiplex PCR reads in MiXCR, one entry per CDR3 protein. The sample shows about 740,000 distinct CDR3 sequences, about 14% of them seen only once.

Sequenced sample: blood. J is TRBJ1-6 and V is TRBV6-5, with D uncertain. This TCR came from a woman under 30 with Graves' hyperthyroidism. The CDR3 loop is CASSHPINTDYNSPLHF. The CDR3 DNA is TGTGCCAGCAGTCACCCCATTAACACGGACTATAATTCACCCCTCCACTTT.